This TCR beta chain comes out of a study of blood T cell repertoires in COVID-19. Study as a whole: Sources were T cells, B-cell-depleted T cells, or PBMCs; the material itself was cDNA or gDNA.

Original processing notes: Scientists estimated how many nucleated cells there were by amplifying reference gene primers. Profiling relied on immunoSEQ multiplex PCR, and the TCRdb table lists in-frame clones only, not all of them. That table gives V, J and clone size, and the DNA gave D and trimming. The table records about 50,000 clones, roughly 89% of them present only once. Seattle patients were enrolled during active infection and followed longitudinally. The germline gives CDR1 MRHNA, CDR2 SNTAGT. Germline trimming cut 5 bases from V and 5 bases from J; bases unmatched to any gene: 9. This CDR3 has 15 amino acids.

The chain has TRBV6-4 and TRBJ2-1, with 7 nucleotides matching TRBD1. This receptor was obtained from a woman aged 55 to 70 with COVID-19, enrolled during active disease. The specimen was peripheral blood. CDR3 coding DNA: TGTGCCAGCAGTAGACAGGGATTACTAGACAATGAGCAGTTCTTC. Translating it yields CASSRQGLLDNEQFF.